These T cell receptor beta chains were read from a single sample in a study of the immune and genomic landscape of osteosarcoma. Assay used: immunoSEQ multiplex PCR; TCRdb lists only in-frame clones, some missing. The table shows some 10,000 clones, with 55% to 75% occurring only once. Sequencing used osteosarcoma tumor tissue from the lung. The origin of the receptors is a human donor with osteosarcoma. CDR3s include the opening cysteine and the closing phenylalanine or tryptophan. D genes are given only for firm matches. Not every row has a clone size; where given, it reads once, few, many or a size class.

clone size,V gene,D gene,J gene,CDR3 DNA,CDR3 protein
few,TRBV5-1,TRBD2,TRBJ2-5,TGCGCCAGCAGGTCTAGCGGCCAAGAGACCCAGTACTTC,CASRSSGQETQYF
NA,TRBV2,NA,TRBJ1-2,TGTGCCAGCCCTTTCCGGAACAGGGATAAGGGGTATGGCTACACCTTC,CASPFRNRDKGYGYTF
NA,TRBV28,TRBD1,TRBJ1-1,TGTGCCAGCAGTTCCCCCACGGACAGGGAGGTCAGAGCTTTCTTT,CASSSPTDREVRAFF
NA,TRBV25-1,TRBD1,TRBJ2-2,TGTGCCAGCCTCGGACAGGCGAACACCGGGGAGCTGTTTTTT,CASLGQANTGELFF
NA,TRBV2,TRBD2,TRBJ2-3,TGTGCCAGCCGGGAGGGTCGCAGCACAAGGACGCAGTATTTT,CASREGRSTRTQYF
NA,TRBV5-4,TRBD2,TRBJ2-1,TGTGCCAGCAGCTTCCTAGCGGGCAACAATGAGCAGTTCTTC,CASSFLAGNNEQFF
NA,TRBV9,TRBD2,TRBJ2-7,TGTGCCAGCAGCCCCCGGTGGAGCGGGAGTGGTGAGCAGTACTTC,CASSPRWSGSGEQYF
NA,TRBV27,NA,TRBJ2-1,TGTGCCAGCAGCCAATCACACATGTCCTACAATGAGCAGTTCTTC,CASSQSHMSYNEQFF
NA,TRBV7-1,NA,TRBJ1-2,TGTGCCAGCAGCGCAGGAGCCTACACCTTC,CASSAGAYTF
NA,TRBV4-2,NA,TRBJ1-5,TGTGCCAGCAGCCAAGATCCGGACCTCCCTGCTCAGCCCCAGCATTTT,CASSQDPDLPAQPQHF
NA,TRBV10-3,NA,TRBJ2-5,TGTGCCATCCGGGGGCGCTCCCAAGAGACCCAGTACTTC,CAIRGRSQETQYF
NA,TRBV5-1,TRBD2,TRBJ2-5,TGCGCCAGCAGCCTAGGGACTAGCGGAGGACAAGAGACCCAGTACTTC,CASSLGTSGGQETQYF
NA,TRBV6-1,TRBD2,TRBJ2-3,TGTGCCAGCAGTGAGAAAGCGGGAGAAGGGGCAGATACGCAGTATTTT,CASSEKAGEGADTQYF
NA,TRBV5-1,NA,TRBJ2-2,TGCGCCAGCAGCTTGGCCCCGGGTCAGGAGCGCACCGGGGAGCTGTTTTTT,CASSLAPGQERTGELFF
NA,TRBV2,TRBD2,TRBJ2-5,TGTGCCAGCCGAGCGGGACCCCCGGAGACCCAGTACTTC,CASRAGPPETQYF
NA,TRBV19,TRBD2,TRBJ2-1,TGTGCCAGTAGTATCGGACTAGCCTTGAGCTCCTACAATGAGCAGTTCTTC,CASSIGLALSSYNEQFF
NA,TRBV2,TRBD2,TRBJ2-1,TGTGCCAGCAGTGTGCCGAGCGGGAGGGGAAATGAGCAGTTCTTC,CASSVPSGRGNEQFF
NA,TRBV27,TRBD2,TRBJ2-2,TGTGCCAGCAGTTTCGGGCTAGCGGGAGACACGAACACCGGGGAGCTGTTTTTT,CASSFGLAGDTNTGELFF
once,TRBV2,NA,TRBJ2-5,TGTGCCAGCAGTTACGGGATAGAGACCCAGTACTTC,CASSYGIETQYF
NA,TRBV14,TRBD1,TRBJ1-1,TGTGCCAGCAGCCAACTGACAGGGGCCGAGGCCATGAACACTGAAGCTTTCTTT,CASSQLTGAEAMNTEAFF
NA,TRBV30,TRBD2,TRBJ2-3,TGTGCCCGACGCCCCAAGCGGGAGCGGAATACGCAGTATTTT,CARRPKRERNTQYF
few,TRBV2,NA,TRBJ1-2,TGTGCCAGCAGTGAACTCGGGCGGATCTATGGCTACACCTTC,CASSELGRIYGYTF
NA,TRBV14,NA,TRBJ2-2,TGTGCCAGCAGCCTTCGCAGGGTTGGGGCCGGCGGGGAGCTGTTTTTT,CASSLRRVGAGGELFF
NA,TRBV27,NA,TRBJ2-1,TGTGCCAGCAGTTTATCCCCCGGACTTGCCGAGCAGTTCTTC,CASSLSPGLAEQFF
NA,TRBV11-3,TRBD2,TRBJ2-5,TGTGCCAGCAGCCCCCGTGCCAGTACTAGCGGGTCGGAGACCCAGTACTTC,CASSPRASTSGSETQYF
medium-sized,TRBV28,NA,TRBJ2-1,TGTGCCAGCAGTTTACTGGGTGAGGGATACAATGAGCAGTTCTTC,CASSLLGEGYNEQFF
medium-sized,TRBV5-1,TRBD1,TRBJ1-5,TGCGCCAGCAGCTTGAGGACAGGTCATCAGCCCCAGCATTTT,CASSLRTGHQPQHF
NA,TRBV11-2,NA,TRBJ1-5,TGTGCCAGCAGCCTAAGCATCGATAGCAATCAGCCCCAGCATTTT,CASSLSIDSNQPQHF
NA,TRBV30,NA,TRBJ2-3,TGTGCCTGGGCCAGGGGCGATAGCACAGATACGCAGTATTTT,CAWARGDSTDTQYF
NA,TRBV7-2,NA,TRBJ1-1,TGTGCCAGCAGCTTAGGGGGGGGCACTGAAGCTTTCTTT,CASSLGGGTEAFF
NA,TRBV28,NA,TRBJ1-5,TGTGCCAGCAGTAGGGGAGGGCGAGACAGCAATCAGCCCCAGCATTTT,CASSRGGRDSNQPQHF
few,TRBV18,TRBD1,TRBJ2-1,TGTGCCAGCTCACTTGGCCGCGACAGGGGTCGAAATGAGCAGTTCTTC,CASSLGRDRGRNEQFF
NA,TRBV27,NA,TRBJ1-3,TGTGCCAGCCTAAGGGGGGCTGGAAACACCATATATTTT,CASLRGAGNTIYF
NA,TRBV4-1,TRBD2,TRBJ2-5,TGCGCCAGCAAGGGCGGGAGGGCCCACCAAGAGACCCAGTACTTC,CASKGGRAHQETQYF
NA,TRBV6-5,NA,TRBJ2-7,TGTGCCAGCAGTTACGGCCTTGGAGGAGGAGGTCACGAGCAGTACTTC,CASSYGLGGGGHEQYF
NA,TRBV30,TRBD1,TRBJ1-2,TGTGCCTGGAGTGTAGCAGGGGGCCTTGACTATGGCTACACCTTC,CAWSVAGGLDYGYTF
NA,TRBV15,NA,TRBJ1-5,TGTGCCACCAGCTCCCGCCGTGAGCAGCCCCAGCATTTT,CATSSRREQPQHF
few,TRBV27,NA,TRBJ1-6,TGTGCCAGCAGTTTTGCAGGGAAGAATTCACCCCTCCACTTT,CASSFAGKNSPLHF
NA,TRBV9,TRBD2,TRBJ2-7,TGTGCCAGCAGCGCCAGGGAGGGCAAGACCTACGGGCAGTACTTC,CASSAREGKTYGQYF
NA,TRBV10-3,NA,TRBJ2-2,TGTGCCATCAGTGACGAGGGGGCGGGAAACACCGGGGAGCTGTTTTTT,CAISDEGAGNTGELFF
NA,TRBV5-6,NA,TRBJ1-6,TGTGCCAGCAGCTTGCCCAGGGCGGATTCACCCCTCCACTTT,CASSLPRADSPLHF
NA,TRBV5-4,NA,TRBJ2-1,TGTGCCAGCAGCCGATGGGACCTCGGGGTCGGGCATCACAATGAGCAGTTCTTC,CASSRWDLGVGHHNEQFF
few,TRBV25-1,TRBD1,TRBJ2-7,TGTGCCAGCAGCGACCCCCCGACAGGGATCTTCTCCTACGAGCAGTACTTC,CASSDPPTGIFSYEQYF
NA,TRBV7-7,NA,TRBJ1-3,TGTGCTAGCAGCTTGGGTCAGGGAACTGGAAACACCATATATTTT,CASSLGQGTGNTIYF
few,TRBV7-9,NA,TRBJ2-5,TGTGCCAGCGATAGGGGCGACAGTAAGCTCCAAGAGACCCAGTACTTC,CASDRGDSKLQETQYF
NA,TRBV6-1,TRBD2,TRBJ2-7,TGTGCCAGCAGTGAATCACTAGCGGGAGATACACACGAGCAGTACTTC,CASSESLAGDTHEQYF
NA,TRBV6-1,TRBD2,TRBJ2-5,TGTGCCAGCAGTGTCAATAGCGGGAGACAGTACTTC,CASSVNSGRQYF
NA,TRBV19,NA,TRBJ1-1,TGTGCCAGTAGTATGGGCAGCATTGAAGCTTTCTTT,CASSMGSIEAFF
NA,TRBV29-1,NA,TRBJ2-7,TGCAGCGCGAGCTCAGCGGTATCGATCGGCGAGCAGTACTTC,CSASSAVSIGEQYF
NA,TRBV6-1,NA,TRBJ1-1,TGTGCCAGCAGTGAAGCGCGGCAGGGCAAAGGGATGAACACTGAAGCTTTCTTT,CASSEARQGKGMNTEAFF
NA,TRBV18,NA,TRBJ2-5,TGTGCCAGCTCTCCCGGACTCGATAATCAAGAGACCCAGTACTTC,CASSPGLDNQETQYF
NA,TRBV5-4,NA,TRBJ2-3,TGTGCCAGCAGACTGAATGCGGATACGCAGTATTTT,CASRLNADTQYF
once,TRBV29-1,NA,TRBJ1-1,TGCAGCGTTGTGGAGGGTTTGAACACTGAAGCTTTCTTT,CSVVEGLNTEAFF
few,TRBV7-6,NA,TRBJ1-1,TGTGCCAGCAGCCCCAAAGCGAACACTGAAGCTTTCTTT,CASSPKANTEAFF
NA,TRBV5-1,TRBD1,TRBJ1-5,TGCGCCAGCAGCTTCACTCCGACAGGGGGCAATCAGCCCCAGCATTTT,CASSFTPTGGNQPQHF
NA,TRBV30,NA,TRBJ2-2,TGTGCCTGGAGTTCCCCCGGACAGCAAGCCGGGGAGCTGTTTTTT,CAWSSPGQQAGELFF
once,TRBV27,NA,TRBJ2-7,TGTGCCAGCAGTTTAATGGTCGGGCGGACCGAGCAGTACTTC,CASSLMVGRTEQYF
NA,TRBV7-3,TRBD2,TRBJ2-1,TGTGCCAGCAGCTTAGGTGCTAGCGGGAGCAATGAGCAGTTCTTC,CASSLGASGSNEQFF
few,TRBV4-2,TRBD2,TRBJ2-1,TGTGCCAGCAGCCAAGGGCCATCTCGACTAGCAGAAAATGAGCAGTTCTTC,CASSQGPSRLAENEQFF